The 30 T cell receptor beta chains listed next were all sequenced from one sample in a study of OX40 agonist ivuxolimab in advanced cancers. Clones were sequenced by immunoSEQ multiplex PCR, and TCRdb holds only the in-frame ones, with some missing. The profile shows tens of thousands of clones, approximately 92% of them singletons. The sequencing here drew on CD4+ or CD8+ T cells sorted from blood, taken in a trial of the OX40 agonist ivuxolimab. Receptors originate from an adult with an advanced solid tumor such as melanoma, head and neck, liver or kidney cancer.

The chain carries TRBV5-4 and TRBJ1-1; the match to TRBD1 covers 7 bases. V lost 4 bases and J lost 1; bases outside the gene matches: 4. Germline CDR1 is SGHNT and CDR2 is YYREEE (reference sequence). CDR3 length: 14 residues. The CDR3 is CASSREGANTEAFF. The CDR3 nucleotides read TGTGCCAGCAGCCGAGAGGGGGCGAACACTGAAGCTTTCTTT.

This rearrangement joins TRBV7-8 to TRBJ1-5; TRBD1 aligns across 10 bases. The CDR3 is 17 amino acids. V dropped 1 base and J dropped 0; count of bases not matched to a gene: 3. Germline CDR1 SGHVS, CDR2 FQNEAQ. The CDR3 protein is CASSLGTGGDSNQPQHF. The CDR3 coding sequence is TGTGCCAGCAGCTTAGGGACAGGGGGGGATAGCAATCAGCCCCAGCATTTT.

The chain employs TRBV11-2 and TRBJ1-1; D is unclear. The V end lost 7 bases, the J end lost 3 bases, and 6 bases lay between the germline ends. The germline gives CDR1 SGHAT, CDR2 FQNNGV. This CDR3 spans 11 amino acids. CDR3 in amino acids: CASNEHTEAFF. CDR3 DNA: TGTGCCAGCAATGAGCACACTGAAGCTTTCTTT.

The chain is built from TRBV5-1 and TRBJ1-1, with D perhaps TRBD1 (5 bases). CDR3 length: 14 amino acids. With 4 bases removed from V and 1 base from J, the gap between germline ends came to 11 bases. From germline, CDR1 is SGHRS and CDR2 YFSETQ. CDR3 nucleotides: TGCGCCAGCAGCCCGTGGGACGGGAACACTGAAGCTTTCTTT. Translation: CASSPWDGNTEAFF.

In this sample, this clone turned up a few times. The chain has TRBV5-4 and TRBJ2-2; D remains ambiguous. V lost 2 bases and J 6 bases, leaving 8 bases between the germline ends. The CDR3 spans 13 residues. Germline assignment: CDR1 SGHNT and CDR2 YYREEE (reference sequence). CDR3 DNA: TGTGCCAGCAGCTTCGGTATTGCCGGGGAGCTGTTTTTT. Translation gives CASSFGIAGELFF.

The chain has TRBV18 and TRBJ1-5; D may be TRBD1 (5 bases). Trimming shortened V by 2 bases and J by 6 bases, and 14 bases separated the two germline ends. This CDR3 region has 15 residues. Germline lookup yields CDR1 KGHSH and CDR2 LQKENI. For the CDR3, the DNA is TGTGCCAGCTCACCAATACAGGCCGCGGGTCAGCCCCAGCATTTT. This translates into CASSPIQAAGQPQHF.

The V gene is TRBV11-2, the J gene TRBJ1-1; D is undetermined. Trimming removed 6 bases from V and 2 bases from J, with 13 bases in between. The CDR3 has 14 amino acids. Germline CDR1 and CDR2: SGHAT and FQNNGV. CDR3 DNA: TGTGCCAGCAGGCCGTGGATCGTTAACACTGAAGCTTTCTTT. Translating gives CASRPWIVNTEAFF.

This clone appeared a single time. The CDR3 loop reads CASSISGFSSTDTQYF. Here the CDR3 DNA reads TGTGCCAGTAGTATCTCAGGATTCTCTAGCACAGATACGCAGTATTTT. The rearrangement joins TRBV19 to TRBJ2-3; D unresolved. CDR3 size: 16 residues. CDR1 LNHDA and CDR2 SQIVND come from the germline V gene (reference sequence). Deletions cut 3 bases from V and 0 bases from J, with 13 bases between.

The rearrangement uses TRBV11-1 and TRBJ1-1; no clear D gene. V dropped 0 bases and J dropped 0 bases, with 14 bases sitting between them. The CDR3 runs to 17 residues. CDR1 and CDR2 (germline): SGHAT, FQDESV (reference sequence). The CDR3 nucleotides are TGTGCCAGCAGCTTAGCTCGCCATCCGGGAATGAACACTGAAGCTTTCTTT. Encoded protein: CASSLARHPGMNTEAFF.

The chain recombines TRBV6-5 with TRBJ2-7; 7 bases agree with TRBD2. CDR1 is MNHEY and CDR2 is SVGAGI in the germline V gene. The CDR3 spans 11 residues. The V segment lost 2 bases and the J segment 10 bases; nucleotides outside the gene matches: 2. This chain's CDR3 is CASSYGREQYF. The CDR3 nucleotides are TGTGCCAGCAGTTACGGGAGGGAACAGTACTTC.

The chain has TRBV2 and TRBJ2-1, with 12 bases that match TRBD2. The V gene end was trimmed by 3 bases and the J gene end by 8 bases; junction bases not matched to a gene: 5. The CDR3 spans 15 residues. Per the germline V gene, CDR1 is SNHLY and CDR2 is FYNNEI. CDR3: CASSDGGLAGDEQFF. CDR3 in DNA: TGTGCCAGCAGTGATGGGGGACTAGCGGGCGATGAGCAGTTCTTC.

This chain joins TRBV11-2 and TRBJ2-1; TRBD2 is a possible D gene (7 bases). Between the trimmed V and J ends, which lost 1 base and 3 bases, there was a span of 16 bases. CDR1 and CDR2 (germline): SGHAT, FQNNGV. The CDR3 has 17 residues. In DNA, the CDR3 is TGTGCCAGCAGCTTAGGGGATGGCGGGGGCCGCTACAATGAGCAGTTCTTC. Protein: CASSLGDGGGRYNEQFF.

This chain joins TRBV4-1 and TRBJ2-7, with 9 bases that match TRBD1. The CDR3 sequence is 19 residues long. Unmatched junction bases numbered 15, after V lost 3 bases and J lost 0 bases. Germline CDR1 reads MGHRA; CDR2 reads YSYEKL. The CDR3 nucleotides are TGCGCCAGCAGCCAGTTGGGGGGACAGGGTACCTCAAGCTCCTACGAGCAGTACTTC. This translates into CASSQLGGQGTSSSYEQYF.

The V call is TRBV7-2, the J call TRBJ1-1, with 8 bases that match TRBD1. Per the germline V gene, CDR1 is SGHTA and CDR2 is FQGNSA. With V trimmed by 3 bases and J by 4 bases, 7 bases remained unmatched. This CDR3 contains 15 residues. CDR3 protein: CASSFRTGGLTEAFF. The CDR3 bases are TGTGCCAGCAGCTTCCGTACAGGGGGACTCACTGAAGCTTTCTTT.

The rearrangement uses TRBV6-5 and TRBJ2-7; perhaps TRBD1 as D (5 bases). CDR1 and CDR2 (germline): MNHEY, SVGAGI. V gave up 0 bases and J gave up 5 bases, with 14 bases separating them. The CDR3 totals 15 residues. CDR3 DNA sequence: TGTGCCAGCAGTTACTCGAAAAGGGGCCCCCACGAGCAGTACTTC. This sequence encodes CASSYSKRGPHEQYF.

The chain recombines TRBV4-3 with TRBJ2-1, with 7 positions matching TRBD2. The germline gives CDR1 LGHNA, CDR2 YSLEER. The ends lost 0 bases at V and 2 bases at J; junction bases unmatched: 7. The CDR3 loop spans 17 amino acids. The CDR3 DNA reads TGCGCCAGCAGCCAAGATGGCAGCGGGGCGCCCTACAATGAGCAGTTCTTC. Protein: CASSQDGSGAPYNEQFF.

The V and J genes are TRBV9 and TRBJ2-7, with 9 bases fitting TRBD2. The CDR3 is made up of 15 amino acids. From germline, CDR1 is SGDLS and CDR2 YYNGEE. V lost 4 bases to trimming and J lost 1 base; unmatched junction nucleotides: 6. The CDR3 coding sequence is TGTGCCAGCAGCTTGTTAGCGGGGGATTCCTACGAGCAGTACTTC. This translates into CASSLLAGDSYEQYF.

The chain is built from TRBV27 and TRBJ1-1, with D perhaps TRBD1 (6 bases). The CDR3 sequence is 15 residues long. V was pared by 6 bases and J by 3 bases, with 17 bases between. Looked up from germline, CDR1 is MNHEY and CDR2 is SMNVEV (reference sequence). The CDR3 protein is CASRLQGSFDTEAFF. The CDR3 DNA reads TGTGCCAGCAGACTACAGGGTTCGTTCGACACTGAAGCTTTCTTT.

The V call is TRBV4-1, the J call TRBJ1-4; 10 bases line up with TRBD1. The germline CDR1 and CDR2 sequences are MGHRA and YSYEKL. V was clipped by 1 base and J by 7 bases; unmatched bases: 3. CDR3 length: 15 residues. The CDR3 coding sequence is TGCGCCAGCAGCCAAGGGGACAGGGGCGGTGAAAAACTGTTTTTT. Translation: CASSQGDRGGEKLFF.

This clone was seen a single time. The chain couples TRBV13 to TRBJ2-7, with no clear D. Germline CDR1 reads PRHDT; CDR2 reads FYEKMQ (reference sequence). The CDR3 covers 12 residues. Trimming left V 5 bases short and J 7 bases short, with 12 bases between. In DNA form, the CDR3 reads TGTGCCAGCAGCCCCAAGGGCCGTGAGCAGTACTTC. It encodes CASSPKGREQYF.

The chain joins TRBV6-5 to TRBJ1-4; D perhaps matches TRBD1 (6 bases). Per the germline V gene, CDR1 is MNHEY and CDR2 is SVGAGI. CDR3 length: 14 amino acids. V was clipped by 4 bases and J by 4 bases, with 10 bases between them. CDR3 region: CASSLGHSNEKLFF. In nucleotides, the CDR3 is TGTGCCAGCAGTTTGGGACATAGTAATGAAAAACTGTTTTTT.

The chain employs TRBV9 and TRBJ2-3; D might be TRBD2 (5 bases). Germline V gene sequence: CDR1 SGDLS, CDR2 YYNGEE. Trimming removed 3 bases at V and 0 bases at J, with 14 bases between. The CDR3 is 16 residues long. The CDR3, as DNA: TGTGCCAGCAGCGGAGGAGGTGGAGGTAGCACAGATACGCAGTATTTT. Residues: CASSGGGGGSTDTQYF.

The CDR3 sequence: CASRPDVQNYGYTF. The CDR3 region has the DNA TGTGCCAGCAGGCCCGACGTTCAGAACTATGGCTACACCTTC. This chain connects TRBV27 to TRBJ1-2; the D is unclear. The CDR3 runs to 14 residues. Looked up from germline, CDR1 is MNHEY and CDR2 is SMNVEV (reference sequence). Trimming took 6 bases from V and 2 from J, leaving 13 bases between them.

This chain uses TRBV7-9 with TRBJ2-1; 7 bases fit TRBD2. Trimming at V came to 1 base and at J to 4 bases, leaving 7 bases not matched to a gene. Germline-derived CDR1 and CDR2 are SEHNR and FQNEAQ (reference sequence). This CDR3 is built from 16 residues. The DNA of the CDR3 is TGTGCCAGCAGCTTAGGTAGCGGGTATATGTACAATGAGCAGTTCTTC. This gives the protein CASSLGSGYMYNEQFF.

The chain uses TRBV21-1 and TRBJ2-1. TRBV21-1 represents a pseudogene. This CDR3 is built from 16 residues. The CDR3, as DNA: TGTGCCAGCAGCACGATCCTGGGGTCGAGCTATAATGAGCAGTTCTTC. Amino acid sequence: CASSTILGSSYNEQFF.

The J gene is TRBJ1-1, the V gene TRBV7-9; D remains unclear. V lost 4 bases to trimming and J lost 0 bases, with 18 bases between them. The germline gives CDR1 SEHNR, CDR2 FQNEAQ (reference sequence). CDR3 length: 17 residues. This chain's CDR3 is CASSSLILDGVNTEAFF. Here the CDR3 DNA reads TGTGCCAGCAGCTCGCTTATCCTGGACGGCGTGAACACTGAAGCTTTCTTT. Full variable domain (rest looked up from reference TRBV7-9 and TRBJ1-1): DTGVSQNPRHKITKRGQNVTFRCDPISEHNRLYWYRQTLGQGPEFLTYFQNEAQLEKSRLLSDRFSAERPKGSFSTLEIQRTEQGDSAMYLCASSSLILDGVNTEAFFGQGTRLTVV.

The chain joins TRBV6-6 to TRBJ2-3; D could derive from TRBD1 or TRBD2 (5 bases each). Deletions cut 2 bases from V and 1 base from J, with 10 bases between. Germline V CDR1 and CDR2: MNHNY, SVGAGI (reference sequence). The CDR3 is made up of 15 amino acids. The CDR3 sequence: CASSYTGPRTDTQYF. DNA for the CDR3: TGTGCCAGCAGTTACACGGGACCCCGCACAGATACGCAGTATTTT.

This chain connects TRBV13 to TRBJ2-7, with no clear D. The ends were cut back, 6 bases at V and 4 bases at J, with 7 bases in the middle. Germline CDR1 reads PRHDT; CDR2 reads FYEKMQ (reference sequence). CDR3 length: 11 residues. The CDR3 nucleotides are TGTGCCAGCAGTGCAAGGTACGAGCAGTACTTC. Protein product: CASSARYEQYF.

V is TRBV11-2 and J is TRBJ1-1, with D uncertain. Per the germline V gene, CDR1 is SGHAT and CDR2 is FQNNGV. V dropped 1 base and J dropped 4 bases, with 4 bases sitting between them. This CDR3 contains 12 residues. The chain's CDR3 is CASSLVGTEAFF. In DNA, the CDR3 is TGTGCCAGCAGCTTAGTGGGCACTGAAGCTTTCTTT. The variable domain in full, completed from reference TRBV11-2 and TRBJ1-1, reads EAGVAQSPRYKIIEKRQSVAFWCNPISGHATLYWYQQILGQGPKLLIQFQNNGVVDDSQLPKDRFSAERLKGVDSTLKIQPAKLEDSAVYLCASSLVGTEAFFGQGTRLTVV.

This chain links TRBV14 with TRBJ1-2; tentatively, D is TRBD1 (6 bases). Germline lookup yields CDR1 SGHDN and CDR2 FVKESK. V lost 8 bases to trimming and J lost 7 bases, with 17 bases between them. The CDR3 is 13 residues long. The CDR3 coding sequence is TGTGCCAGCCCCCAATGGGGGGGCTGTGGCTACACCTTC. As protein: CASPQWGGCGYTF.